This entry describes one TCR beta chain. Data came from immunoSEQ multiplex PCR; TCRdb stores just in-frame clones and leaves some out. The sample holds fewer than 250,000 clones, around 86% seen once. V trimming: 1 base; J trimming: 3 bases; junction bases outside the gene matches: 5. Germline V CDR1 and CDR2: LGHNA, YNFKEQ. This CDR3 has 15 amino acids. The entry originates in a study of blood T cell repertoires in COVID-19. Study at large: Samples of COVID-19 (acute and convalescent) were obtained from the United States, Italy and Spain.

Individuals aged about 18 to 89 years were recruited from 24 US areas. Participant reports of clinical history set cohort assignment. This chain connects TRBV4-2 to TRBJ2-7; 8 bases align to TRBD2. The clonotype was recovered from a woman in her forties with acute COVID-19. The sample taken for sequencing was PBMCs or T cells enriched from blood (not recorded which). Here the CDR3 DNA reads TGTGCCAGCAGCCAAGTGGCGGGGGGCGGCTACGAGCAGTACTTC. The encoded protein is CASSQVAGGGYEQYF.